This TCR beta chain was sequenced in a study of blood T cells in healthy people across ages. Together with a sample-barcoded 5' primer, a J-beta primer mix was included in a second PCR lasting roughly 6 to 12 cycles. TCRdb re-derived calls from the 5' RACE reads in MiXCR, one entry per CDR3 protein. The data contain nearly 800,000 distinct CDR3 sequences, around 25% of them singletons. This clonotype was observed a few times. The sample also formed part of further work on T cells of mothers and their children. That work adds: Every mother supplied over 9 million TCR beta CDR3 reads and every child around 3 million.

The material sequenced was blood. The sequence came from a boy between 10 and 17 years old in good health.

The CDR3 loop reads CASSELTGSWDEQFF. The CDR3, as DNA: TGTGCCAGCAGTGAACTCACAGGGAGTTGGGATGAGCAGTTCTTC. The rearrangement uses TRBV6-1 and TRBJ2-5; D perhaps matches TRBD1 (6 bases). The assigned J gene may be wrong: the sequence end matches TRBJ2-1 better. CDR1 and CDR2 from the germline V gene are MNHNS and SASEGT. The CDR3 contains 15 residues.